This T cell receptor (beta chain) was obtained from a study of long-term antiretroviral therapy in people with HIV. Study outcomes and limitations: Information on adherence to ART, viral resistance or therapy changes was unavailable. Diversity remained lower than transplant donor controls, even though it increased after ART.

The length of the CDR3 is 14 residues. CDR1 MGHRA and CDR2 YSYEKL come from the germline V gene. The V end was cut by 0 bases, the J end by 2 bases, with 7 bases between. Concerning this clone itself: Antigen unknown.

immunoSEQ v3.0 was run at survey level. Assay: immunoSEQ multiplex PCR; the TCRdb copy retains only in-frame clones and omits some. The profile shows 25,000 to 35,000 clones, about three quarters of them singletons. The sequencing used unsorted PBMCs, collected 3.1 years after starting antiretroviral therapy. The receptor was isolated from a woman between 50 and 59 years old with HIV. The chain links TRBV4-1 to TRBJ1-2, with unresolved D. CDR3 sequence reads: CASSQDVGNYGYTF. In nucleotides, the CDR3 is TGCGCCAGCAGCCAAGACGTGGGGAACTATGGCTACACCTTC.